This entry lists 12 T cell receptor beta chains sequenced from one sample in a study of vaccination effects on CD4 cells after COVID-19. Once cultured for around 11 days, the cells underwent separation to obtain CD4+ T cells. Antigens for these TCRs are unknown. Using immunoSEQ multiplex PCR, the repertoire was profiled, and TCRdb retains in-frame clones only, with some absent. The profile shows around 25,000 clones, 73% of them singletons. This specimen was CD4+ T cells from PBMCs cultured without peptide, taken before COVID-19 vaccination. The receptors stem from a human donor who received a COVID-19 vaccine.

The chain uses TRBV7-2 and TRBJ2-5, with D perhaps TRBD2 (6 bases). V was clipped by 0 bases and J by 4 bases, with 12 bases between them. This CDR3 is built from 15 residues. The germline gives CDR1 SGHTA, CDR2 FQGNSA. Here the CDR3 DNA reads TGTGCCAGCAGCTTAGCGCGTTTGGGAGGAGAGACCCAGTACTTC. Its protein product is CASSLARLGGETQYF.

The chain links TRBV28 to TRBJ2-7; possible D gene TRBD1, 6 bases. With 10 bases removed from V and 1 base from J, the gap between germline ends came to 14 bases. Germline loops: CDR1 MDHEN, CDR2 SYDVKM. This CDR3 spans 13 amino acids. This CDR3 is CATSSGQSYEQYF. CDR3 in DNA: TGTGCCACCTCATCCGGACAGTCCTACGAGCAGTACTTC.

This clone showed up just once. The chain carries TRBV5-5 and TRBJ1-2, with D hard to call. CDR1 and CDR2 from the germline V gene are SGHKS and YYEKEE (reference sequence). Trimming removed 0 bases at V and 2 bases at J, with 8 bases between. The CDR3 sequence is 14 residues long. The CDR3 is CASSLDIQNYGYTF. The CDR3 nucleotides read TGTGCCAGCAGCTTGGATATTCAGAACTATGGCTACACCTTC.

This chain joins TRBV18 and TRBJ2-7; 11 bases are a match to TRBD1. With 4 bases clipped from V and 7 bases from J, the junction kept 15 bases outside the gene matches. CDR3 size: 17 residues. Germline V gene data show CDR1 as KGHSH and CDR2 as LQKENI. As DNA, the CDR3 is TGTGCCAGCTCACGAAATAACGCCGGGACAGGGGGTGGAGAGCAGTACTTC. As protein: CASSRNNAGTGGGEQYF.

The V and J genes are TRBV5-1 and TRBJ1-1; weak D call: TRBD1 (5 bases). V dropped 7 bases and J dropped 1 base, with 11 bases sitting between them. The CDR3 is 13 amino acids. From germline, CDR1 is SGHRS and CDR2 YFSETQ. CDR3 coding DNA: TGCGCCAGCGGTCAGGGTGAGAACACTGAAGCTTTCTTT. Translating gives CASGQGENTEAFF.

The V call is TRBV5-5, the J call TRBJ2-2; possibly TRBD1 for D (6 bases). Germline CDR1 reads SGHKS; CDR2 reads YYEKEE (reference sequence). The germline V and J ends were trimmed by 1 base and 0 bases, with 10 bases remaining between them. The CDR3 totals 16 residues. The CDR3 spells CASSLLRDTNTGELFF. Written as DNA, the CDR3 is TGTGCCAGCAGCTTGCTTAGGGACACGAACACCGGGGAGCTGTTTTTT.

The chain links TRBV11-3 to TRBJ2-3, with 12 bases identical to TRBD2. Trimming cost V 8 bases and J 3 bases; bases outside gene matches: 6. The V gene's germline CDR1 is SGHNT and CDR2 YENEEA. This CDR3 contains 15 residues. This chain's CDR3 is CASASGGAETDTQYF. CDR3 coding DNA: TGTGCCAGCGCTAGCGGGGGGGCCGAGACAGATACGCAGTATTTT.

CDR3 nucleotide sequence: TGTGCCAGCAGCTTCAGGTCCTCTGGAAACACCATATATTTT. It specifies CASSFRSSGNTIYF. The rearrangement links TRBV7-9 to TRBJ1-3; D gene unclear. CDR1 is SEHNR, CDR2 FQNEAQ, per germline (reference sequence). The CDR3 covers 14 residues. Trimming stripped 3 bases from V and 0 bases from J, with 6 bases between.

The chain links TRBV20-1 to TRBJ2-7; TRBD1 is a possible D gene (5 bases). Germline V gene lookup returns CDR1 DFQATT and CDR2 SNEGSKA (reference sequence). The CDR3 loop spans 15 amino acids. Trimming pared 3 bases from V and 0 bases from J, leaving 15 bases between. The CDR3 loop is CSASQGGYTSYEQYF. In DNA, the CDR3 is TGCAGTGCTAGTCAGGGTGGGTATACCTCCTACGAGCAGTACTTC.

This clone was picked up a small number of times. J is TRBJ2-1 and V is TRBV7-2, with a possible D match to TRBD2 (6 bases). Trimming took off 1 base at V and 5 bases at J, with 15 bases between the two ends. Germline V gene lookup returns CDR1 SGHTA and CDR2 FQGNSA. CDR3 size: 16 residues. CDR3 residues: CASSLGRDWTNNEQFF. The CDR3 DNA is TGTGCCAGCAGCTTAGGCCGGGACTGGACTAACAATGAGCAGTTCTTC.

This clone was observed a handful of times. CDR3 bases: TGTGCCAGCAGTTTATACCATGGGACGGCCAACTATGGCTACACCTTC. This translates into CASSLYHGTANYGYTF. The chain employs TRBV28 and TRBJ1-2; maybe TRBD1 (5 bases). This CDR3 comprises 16 residues. In germline, CDR1 is MDHEN, CDR2 SYDVKM. Trimming stripped 1 base from V and 2 bases from J, with 14 bases between.

The V call is TRBV2, the J call TRBJ1-1; D not certain. The length of the CDR3 is 16 residues. V was pared by 4 bases and J by 1 base, with 16 bases between. Germline CDR1 reads SNHLY; CDR2 reads FYNNEI. This chain's CDR3 is CASSAATLRPNTEAFF. Here the CDR3 DNA reads TGTGCCAGCAGTGCAGCCACCCTCCGTCCGAACACTGAAGCTTTCTTT.